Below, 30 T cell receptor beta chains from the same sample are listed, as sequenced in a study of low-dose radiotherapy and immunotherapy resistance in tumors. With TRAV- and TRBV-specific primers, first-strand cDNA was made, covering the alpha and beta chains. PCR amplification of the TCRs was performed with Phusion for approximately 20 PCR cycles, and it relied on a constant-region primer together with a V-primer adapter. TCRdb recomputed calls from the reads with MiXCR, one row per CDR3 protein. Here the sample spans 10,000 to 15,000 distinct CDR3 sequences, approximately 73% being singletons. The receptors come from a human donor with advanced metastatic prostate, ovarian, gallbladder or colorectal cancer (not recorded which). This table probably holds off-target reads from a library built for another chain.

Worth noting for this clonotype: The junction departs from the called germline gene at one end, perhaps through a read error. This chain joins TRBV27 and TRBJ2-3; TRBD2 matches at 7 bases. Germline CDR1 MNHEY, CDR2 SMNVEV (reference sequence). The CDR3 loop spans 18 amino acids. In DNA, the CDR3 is TGTGCCACCAGTGATTTGGGCGCGGGAGCGGCAGGCACAGATACGCAGTATTTT. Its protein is CATSDLGAGAAGTDTQYF.

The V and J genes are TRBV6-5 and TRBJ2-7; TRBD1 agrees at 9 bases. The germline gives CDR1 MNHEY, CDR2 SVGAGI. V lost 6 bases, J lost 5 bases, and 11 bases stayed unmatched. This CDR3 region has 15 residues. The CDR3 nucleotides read TGTGCCAGCAGCATACCGGGACAGGGAGATAACGAGCAGTACTTC. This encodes CASSIPGQGDNEQYF.

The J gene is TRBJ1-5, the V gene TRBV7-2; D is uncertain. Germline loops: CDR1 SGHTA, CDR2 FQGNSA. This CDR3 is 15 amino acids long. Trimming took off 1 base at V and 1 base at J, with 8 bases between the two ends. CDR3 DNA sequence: TGTGCCAGCAGCTTAGGCTGGTCCAGCAATCAGCCCCAGCATTTT. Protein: CASSLGWSSNQPQHF.

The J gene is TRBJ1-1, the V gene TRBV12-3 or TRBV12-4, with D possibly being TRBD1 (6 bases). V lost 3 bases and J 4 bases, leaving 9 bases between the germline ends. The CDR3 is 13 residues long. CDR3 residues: CASSFRGSTEAFF. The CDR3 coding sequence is TGTGCCAGCAGTTTCAGGGGATCCACTGAAGCTTTCTTT.

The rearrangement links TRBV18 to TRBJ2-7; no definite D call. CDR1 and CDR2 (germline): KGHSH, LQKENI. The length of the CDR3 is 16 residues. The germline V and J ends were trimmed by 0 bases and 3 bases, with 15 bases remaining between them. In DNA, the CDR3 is TGTGCCAGCTCACCACCGCCGGGCTTCTCAAGCTACGAGCAGTACTTC. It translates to CASSPPPGFSSYEQYF.

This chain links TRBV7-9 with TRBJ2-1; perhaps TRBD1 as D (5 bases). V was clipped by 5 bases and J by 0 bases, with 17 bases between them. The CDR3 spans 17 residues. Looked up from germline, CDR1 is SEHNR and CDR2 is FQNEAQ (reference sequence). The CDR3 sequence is CASSPLGAASSYNEQFF. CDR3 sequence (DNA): TGTGCCAGCAGCCCCCTTGGGGCGGCTAGCTCCTACAATGAGCAGTTCTTC.

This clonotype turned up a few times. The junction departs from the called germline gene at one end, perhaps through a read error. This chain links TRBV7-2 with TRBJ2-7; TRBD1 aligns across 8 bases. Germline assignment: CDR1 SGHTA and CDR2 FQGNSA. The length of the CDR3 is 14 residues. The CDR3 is CASSRDGQGYAQYF. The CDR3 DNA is TGTGCCAGCAGCCGAGACGGACAGGGATACGCGCAGTACTTC.

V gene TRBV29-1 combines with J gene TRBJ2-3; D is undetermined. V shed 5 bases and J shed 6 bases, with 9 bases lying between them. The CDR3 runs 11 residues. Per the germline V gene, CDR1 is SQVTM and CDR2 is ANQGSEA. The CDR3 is CSVTSSDTQYF. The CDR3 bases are TGCAGCGTTACCTCCTCGGATACGCAGTATTTT.

CDR3 amino acids: CSVSMTSKGETQYF. As DNA, the CDR3 is TGCAGCGTTTCTATGACTAGCAAGGGTGAGACCCAGTACTTC. This chain uses TRBV29-1 with TRBJ2-5; 7 nucleotides line up with TRBD2. V trimming: 5 bases; J trimming: 5 bases; junction bases outside the gene matches: 11. The germline gives CDR1 SQVTM, CDR2 ANQGSEA. The CDR3 is 14 residues long.

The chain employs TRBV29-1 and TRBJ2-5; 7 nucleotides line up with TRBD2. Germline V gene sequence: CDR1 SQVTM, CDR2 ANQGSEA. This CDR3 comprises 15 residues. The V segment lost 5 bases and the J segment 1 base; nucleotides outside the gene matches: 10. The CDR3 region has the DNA TGCAGCGTTCTCCGGGCTAGCGGAATCCAAGAGACCCAGTACTTC. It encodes CSVLRASGIQETQYF.

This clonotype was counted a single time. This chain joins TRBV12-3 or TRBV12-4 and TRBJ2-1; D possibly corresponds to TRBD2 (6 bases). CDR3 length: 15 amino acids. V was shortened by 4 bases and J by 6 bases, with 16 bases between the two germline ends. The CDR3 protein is CASSSPGASVNEQFF. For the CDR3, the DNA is TGTGCCAGCAGTTCCCCGGGAGCTAGTGTCAATGAGCAGTTCTTC.

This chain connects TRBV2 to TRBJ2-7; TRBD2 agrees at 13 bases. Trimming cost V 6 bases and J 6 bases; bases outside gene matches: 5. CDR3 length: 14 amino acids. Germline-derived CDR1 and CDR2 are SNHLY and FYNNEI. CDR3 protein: CASSGLAGASEQYF. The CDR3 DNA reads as TGTGCCAGCAGCGGACTAGCGGGAGCAAGCGAGCAGTACTTC.

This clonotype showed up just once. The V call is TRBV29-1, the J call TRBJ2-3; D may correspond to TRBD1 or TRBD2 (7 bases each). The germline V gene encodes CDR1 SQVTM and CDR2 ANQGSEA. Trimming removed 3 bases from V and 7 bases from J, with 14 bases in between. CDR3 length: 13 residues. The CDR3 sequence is CSVDGQGGNTQYF. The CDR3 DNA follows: TGCAGCGTTGATGGGCAGGGGGGGAATACGCAGTATTTT.

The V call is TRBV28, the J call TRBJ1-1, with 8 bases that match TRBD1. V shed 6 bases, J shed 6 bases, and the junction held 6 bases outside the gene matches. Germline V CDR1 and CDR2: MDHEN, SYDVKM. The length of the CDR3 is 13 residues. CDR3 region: CASSRGRNPEAFF. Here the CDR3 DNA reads TGTGCCAGCAGCAGGGGGCGCAATCCTGAAGCTTTCTTT.

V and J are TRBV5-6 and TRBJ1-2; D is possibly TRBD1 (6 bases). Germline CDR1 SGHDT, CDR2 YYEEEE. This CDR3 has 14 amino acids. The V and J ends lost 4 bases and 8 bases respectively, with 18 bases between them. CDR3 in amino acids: CASSVVTGSEGYTF. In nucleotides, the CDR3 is TGTGCCAGCAGCGTCGTAACAGGGTCGGAAGGCTACACCTTC.

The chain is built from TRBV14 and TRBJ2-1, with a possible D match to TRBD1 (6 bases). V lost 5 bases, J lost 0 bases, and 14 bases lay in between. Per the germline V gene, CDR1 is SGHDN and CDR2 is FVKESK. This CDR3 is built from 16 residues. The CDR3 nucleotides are TGTGCCAGCAGCGTTAATACAGGGAGCTCCTACAATGAGCAGTTCTTC. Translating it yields CASSVNTGSSYNEQFF.

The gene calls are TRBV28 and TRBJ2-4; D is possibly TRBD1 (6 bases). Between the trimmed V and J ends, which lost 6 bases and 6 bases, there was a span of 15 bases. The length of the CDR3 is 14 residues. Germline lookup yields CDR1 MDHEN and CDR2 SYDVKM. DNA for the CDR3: TGTGCCAGCAGGCTTTTGGGGGCTGGAAACATTCAGTACTTC. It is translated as CASRLLGAGNIQYF.

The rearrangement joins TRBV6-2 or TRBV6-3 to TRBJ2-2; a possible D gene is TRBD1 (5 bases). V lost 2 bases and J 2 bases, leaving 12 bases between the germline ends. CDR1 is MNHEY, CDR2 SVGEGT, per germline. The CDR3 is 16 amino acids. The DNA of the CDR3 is TGTGCCAGCAGTTACACCACAGGATTCAACACCGGGGAGCTGTTTTTT. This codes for CASSYTTGFNTGELFF.

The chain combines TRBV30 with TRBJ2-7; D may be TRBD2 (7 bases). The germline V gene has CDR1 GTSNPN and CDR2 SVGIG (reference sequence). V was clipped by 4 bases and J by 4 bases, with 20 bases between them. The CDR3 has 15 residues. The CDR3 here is CAWTLKGEGRYEQYF. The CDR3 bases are TGTGCCTGGACCCTCAAGGGGGAGGGCCGGTACGAGCAGTACTTC.

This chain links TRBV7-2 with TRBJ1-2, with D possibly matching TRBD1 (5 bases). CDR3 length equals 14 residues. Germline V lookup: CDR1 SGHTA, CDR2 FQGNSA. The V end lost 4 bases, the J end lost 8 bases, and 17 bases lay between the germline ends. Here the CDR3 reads CASSSVGVESGYTF. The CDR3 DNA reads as TGTGCCAGCAGCTCCGTGGGGGTTGAATCGGGCTACACCTTC.

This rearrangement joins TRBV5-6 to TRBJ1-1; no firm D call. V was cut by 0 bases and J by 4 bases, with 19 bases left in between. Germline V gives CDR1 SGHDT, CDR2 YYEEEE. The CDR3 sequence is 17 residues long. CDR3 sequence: CASSLAKAARRGTEAFF. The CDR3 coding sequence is TGTGCCAGCAGCTTGGCCAAGGCAGCTCGCCGTGGCACTGAAGCTTTCTTT.

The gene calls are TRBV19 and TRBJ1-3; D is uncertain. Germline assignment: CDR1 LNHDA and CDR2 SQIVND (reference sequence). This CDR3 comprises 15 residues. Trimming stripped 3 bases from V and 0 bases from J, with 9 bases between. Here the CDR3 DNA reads TGTGCCAGTAGTATGATGACCGTCTCTGGAAACACCATATATTTT. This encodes CASSMMTVSGNTIYF.

The DNA for the CDR3 is TGTGCCAGCAGCTTAGAGGGCTCGGGAAACACCATATATTTT. Protein product: CASSLEGSGNTIYF. The rearrangement joins TRBV7-9 to TRBJ1-3, with D hard to call. Trimming took off 1 base at V and 4 bases at J, with 8 bases between the two ends. The CDR3 is 14 amino acids. Germline values: CDR1 SEHNR, CDR2 FQNEAQ (reference sequence).

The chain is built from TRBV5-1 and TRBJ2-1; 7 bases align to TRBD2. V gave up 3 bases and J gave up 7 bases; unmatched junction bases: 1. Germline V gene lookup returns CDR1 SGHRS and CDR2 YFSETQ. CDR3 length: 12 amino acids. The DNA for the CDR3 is TGCGCCAGCAGCTCGGGACTAAATGAGCAGTTCTTC. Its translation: CASSSGLNEQFF.

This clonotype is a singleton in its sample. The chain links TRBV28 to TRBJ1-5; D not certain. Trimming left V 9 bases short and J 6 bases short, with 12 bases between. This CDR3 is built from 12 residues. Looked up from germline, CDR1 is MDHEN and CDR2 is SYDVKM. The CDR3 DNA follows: TGTGCCAGTCTAGACCGGGGTCAGCCCCAGCATTTT. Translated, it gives CASLDRGQPQHF.

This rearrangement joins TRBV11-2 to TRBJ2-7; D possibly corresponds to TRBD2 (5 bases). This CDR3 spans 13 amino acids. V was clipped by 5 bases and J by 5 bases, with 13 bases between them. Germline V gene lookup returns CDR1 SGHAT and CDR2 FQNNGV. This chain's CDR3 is CASSPHISDEQYF. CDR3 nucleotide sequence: TGTGCCAGCAGCCCACACATTAGCGACGAGCAGTACTTC.

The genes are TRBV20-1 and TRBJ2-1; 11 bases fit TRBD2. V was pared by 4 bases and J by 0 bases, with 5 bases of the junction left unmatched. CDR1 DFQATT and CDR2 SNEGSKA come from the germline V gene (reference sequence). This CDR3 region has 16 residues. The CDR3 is CSANSGRGLSYNEQFF. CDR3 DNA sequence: TGCAGTGCTAATAGCGGGAGGGGCCTCTCCTACAATGAGCAGTTCTTC.

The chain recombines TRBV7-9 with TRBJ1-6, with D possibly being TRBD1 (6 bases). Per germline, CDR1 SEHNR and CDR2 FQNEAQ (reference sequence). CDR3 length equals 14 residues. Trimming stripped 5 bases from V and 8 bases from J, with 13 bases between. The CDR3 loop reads CASSLQGIHSPLHF. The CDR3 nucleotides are TGTGCCAGCAGCCTACAGGGTATTCATTCACCCCTCCACTTT.

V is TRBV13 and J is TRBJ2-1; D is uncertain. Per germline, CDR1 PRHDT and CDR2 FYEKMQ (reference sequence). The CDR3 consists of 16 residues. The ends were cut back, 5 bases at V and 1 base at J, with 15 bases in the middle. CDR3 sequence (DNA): TGTGCCAGCAGCCTAAGACTCGGAGTATCCTACAATGAGCAGTTCTTC. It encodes CASSLRLGVSYNEQFF.

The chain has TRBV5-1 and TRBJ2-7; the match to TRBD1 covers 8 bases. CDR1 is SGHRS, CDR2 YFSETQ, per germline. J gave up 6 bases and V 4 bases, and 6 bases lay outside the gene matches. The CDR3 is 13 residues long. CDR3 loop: CASSGDRGSEQYF. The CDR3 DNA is TGCGCCAGCAGCGGAGACAGGGGCAGCGAGCAGTACTTC.